The 18 T cell receptor beta chains listed next were all sequenced from one sample in a study of cytomegalovirus exposure and HLA in healthy donors. Primers for the PCR totalled 60 Vbeta and 13 Jbeta. The data were produced by immunoSEQ multiplex PCR, yet TCRdb's version contains in-frame clones alone and is incomplete. The sample lists some 270,000 clones, 80% occurring once. The source material was PBMCs. These receptors were taken from a girl aged 2 to 10 in good health and CMV-seronegative.

The chain uses TRBV7-9 and TRBJ2-3; 7 bases are a match to TRBD1. From germline, CDR1 is SEHNR and CDR2 FQNEAQ (reference sequence). V lost 5 bases and J lost 5; bases outside the gene matches: 10. The CDR3 totals 15 residues. The DNA for the CDR3 is TGTGCCAGCAGCCCAACCGGGACAGCCTTAGATACGCAGTATTTT. Translation: CASSPTGTALDTQYF.

The gene calls are TRBV7-6 and TRBJ1-1; 8 bases are a match to TRBD1. The CDR3 covers 13 residues. CDR1 SGHVS and CDR2 FNYEAQ come from the germline V gene. After removal of 1 base from V and 12 bases from J, the junction contained 7 bases not matched to a gene. The DNA of the CDR3 is TGTGCCAGCAGCTTAGGGACAGGGTCGTCTCCTTTCTTT. The encoded protein is CASSLGTGSSPFF.

This clone has a handful of counts. The chain employs TRBV11-2 and TRBJ2-1; D is perhaps TRBD2 (6 bases). Trimming took off 1 base at V and 0 bases at J, with 19 bases between the two ends. The CDR3 contains 19 residues. Germline V gene data show CDR1 as SGHAT and CDR2 as FQNNGV. CDR3 nucleotide sequence: TGTGCCAGCAGCTTAGGTTGGTCTGAGCGGGTTAGCTCCTACAATGAGCAGTTCTTC. Translated, it gives CASSLGWSERVSSYNEQFF.

This chain connects TRBV29-1 to TRBJ1-2, with 7 bases that match TRBD1. Germline V gene lookup returns CDR1 SQVTM and CDR2 ANQGSEA. The CDR3 consists of 12 residues. V was clipped by 8 bases and J by 4 bases; unmatched bases: 7. Written as DNA, the CDR3 is TGCAGCACCGGGACAGACTTCTATGGCTACACCTTC. Translation: CSTGTDFYGYTF.

To note about this clone: Distinct nucleotide sequences in the sample also encode this CDR3. The rearrangement uses TRBV27 and TRBJ2-1; TRBD2 agrees at 9 bases. Germline V gene data show CDR1 as MNHEY and CDR2 as SMNVEV (reference sequence). Germline trimming cut 6 bases from V and 2 bases from J; bases unmatched to any gene: 5. The CDR3 contains 15 residues. The CDR3 loop reads CASSSGTSPYNEQFF. DNA of the CDR3: TGTGCCAGCAGCTCAGGGACTAGCCCCTACAATGAGCAGTTCTTC.

The rearrangement uses TRBV4-2 and TRBJ2-7; 8 bases match TRBD2. With 0 bases clipped from V and 0 bases from J, the junction kept 4 bases outside the gene matches. Germline V lookup: CDR1 LGHNA, CDR2 YNFKEQ. CDR3 size: 16 residues. CDR3 amino acids: CASSQDIAGYSYEQYF. In nucleotides, the CDR3 is TGTGCCAGCAGCCAAGATATAGCGGGGTACTCCTACGAGCAGTACTTC.

The V call is TRBV2, the J call TRBJ2-3; D ambiguous. With 6 bases removed from V and 2 bases from J, the gap between germline ends came to 12 bases. The CDR3 runs 14 residues. Per the germline V gene, CDR1 is SNHLY and CDR2 is FYNNEI. CDR3 sequence: CASRLDFATDTQYF. The DNA of the CDR3 is TGTGCCAGCAGGCTTGACTTCGCCACAGATACGCAGTATTTT.

In regard to this clone: Other nucleotide sequences in the sample specify the same CDR3. The CDR3 bases are TGTGCCAGCATCCCCCGGCTAGCGGGAGGTCTCGAGCAGTACTTC. This sequence encodes CASIPRLAGGLEQYF. This chain connects TRBV28 to TRBJ2-7; 11 bases align to TRBD2. This CDR3 comprises 15 residues. Germline trimming cut 7 bases from V and 6 bases from J; bases unmatched to any gene: 11. Germline CDR1 MDHEN, CDR2 SYDVKM.

The CDR3 nucleotides read TGTGCCAGCAGCTCTGGACTAGTGCCATACGAGCAGTACTTC. Encoded protein: CASSSGLVPYEQYF. The chain combines TRBV7-9 with TRBJ2-7; 7 bases fit TRBD2. V shed 4 bases, J shed 4 bases, and the junction held 7 bases outside the gene matches. The CDR3 totals 14 residues. CDR1 is SEHNR and CDR2 is FQNEAQ in the germline V gene (reference sequence).

The chain employs TRBV28 and TRBJ2-5; D is possibly TRBD1 (6 bases). Trimming pared 3 bases from V and 11 bases from J, leaving 16 bases between. The CDR3 consists of 13 residues. CDR1 and CDR2 from the germline V gene are MDHEN and SYDVKM. CDR3 amino acids: CASSLQGLREQYF. DNA for the CDR3: TGTGCCAGCAGTTTGCAGGGGCTCAGGGAGCAGTACTTC.

The chain joins TRBV4-1 to TRBJ1-5; 12 bases match TRBD1. V lost 4 bases, J lost 7 bases, and 5 bases stayed unmatched. The CDR3 totals 15 residues. The germline V gene encodes CDR1 MGHRA and CDR2 YSYEKL. DNA of the CDR3: TGCGCCAGCAGCCGAGGGACAGGGGGCAGACAGCCCCAGCATTTT. Translated: CASSRGTGGRQPQHF.

This clone has only a few counts. The chain has TRBV19 and TRBJ1-4, with D unclear. This CDR3 is built from 14 residues. Between the trimmed V and J ends, which lost 5 bases and 8 bases, there was a span of 15 bases. Germline V gives CDR1 LNHDA, CDR2 SQIVND (reference sequence). As DNA, the CDR3 is TGTGCCAGTAGTCCGGCCCAGGTTAGGGAAAAACTGTTTTTT. Protein sequence: CASSPAQVREKLFF. The full variable domain, completed using reference TRBV19 and TRBJ1-4, is DGGITQSPKYLFRKEGQNVTLSCEQNLNHDAMYWYRQDPGQGLRLIYYSQIVNDFQKGDIAEGYSVSREKKESFPLTVTSAQKNPTAFYLCASSPAQVREKLFFGSGTQLSVL.

The gene calls are TRBV28 and TRBJ1-4; TRBD1 agrees at 8 bases. Germline V gene sequence: CDR1 MDHEN, CDR2 SYDVKM. This CDR3 has 15 residues. Trimming removed 5 bases from V and 4 bases from J; junction bases left unmatched: 6. Here the CDR3 reads CASSSQGAYNEKLFF. CDR3 in DNA: TGTGCCAGCAGTAGCCAGGGGGCGTATAATGAAAAACTGTTTTTT.

The chain carries TRBV30 and TRBJ1-4; D not certain. CDR3 size: 13 residues. CDR1 and CDR2 from the germline V gene are GTSNPN and SVGIG (reference sequence). The V and J ends lost 1 base and 4 bases respectively, with 7 bases between them. The CDR3 here is CAWSGPYNEKLFF. CDR3 in DNA: TGTGCCTGGAGTGGGCCTTATAATGAAAAACTGTTTTTT.

The gene calls are TRBV7-8 and TRBJ2-1; the match to TRBD2 covers 10 bases. J gave up 9 bases and V 2 bases, and 4 bases lay outside the gene matches. The CDR3 has 14 residues. The V gene's germline CDR1 is SGHVS and CDR2 FQNEAQ. CDR3 bases: TGTGCCAGCAGCTTATTCCGACTAGCGGGTGAGCAGTTCTTC. Translating gives CASSLFRLAGEQFF.

Comment on this clone: At one of its ends the junction is not consistent with the germline gene, which may arise from a read error. The CDR3 region is CASSSGLAGGPGGELFF. The CDR3 nucleotides read TGTGCTAGCAGCTCGGGACTAGCGGGGGGGCCTGGCGGGGAGCTGTTTTTT. This chain links TRBV7-8 with TRBJ2-2; 16 bases are a match to TRBD2. CDR3 length: 17 residues. Germline loops: CDR1 SGHVS, CDR2 FQNEAQ.

The chain carries TRBV28 and TRBJ1-2; D remains ambiguous. CDR1 and CDR2 from the germline V gene are MDHEN and SYDVKM. This CDR3 is 13 amino acids long. V was clipped by 3 bases and J by 4 bases, with 9 bases between them. This CDR3 is CASSLGSGYGYTF. The CDR3 coding sequence is TGTGCCAGCAGTTTGGGCTCTGGCTATGGCTACACCTTC.

The chain is built from TRBV10-3 and TRBJ2-2, with 15 bases lining up with TRBD2. This CDR3 contains 18 residues. Germline CDR1 is ENHRY and CDR2 is SYGVKD. J lost 1 base, V lost 8 bases, and 8 bases had no gene match. The CDR3 loop is CAIAPGTSGGRNTGELFF. CDR3 DNA: TGTGCCATCGCCCCTGGGACTAGCGGGGGGAGGAACACCGGGGAGCTGTTTTTT.